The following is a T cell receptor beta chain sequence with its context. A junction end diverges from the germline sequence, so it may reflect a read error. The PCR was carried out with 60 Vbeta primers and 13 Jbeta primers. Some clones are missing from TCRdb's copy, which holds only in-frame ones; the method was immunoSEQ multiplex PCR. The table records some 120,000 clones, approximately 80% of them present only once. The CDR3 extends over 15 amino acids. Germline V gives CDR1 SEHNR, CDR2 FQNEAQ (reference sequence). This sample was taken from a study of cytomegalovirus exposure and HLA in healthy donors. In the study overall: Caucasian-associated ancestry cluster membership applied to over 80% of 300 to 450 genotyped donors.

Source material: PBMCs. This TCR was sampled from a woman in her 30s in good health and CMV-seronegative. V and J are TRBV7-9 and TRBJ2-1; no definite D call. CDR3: CSSSSPEGATDEQFF. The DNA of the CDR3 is TGTTCCAGCAGCTCTCCCGAAGGAGCGACGGATGAGCAGTTCTTC.